Sequencing of this T cell receptor beta chain was carried out in a study of metastatic and nonmetastatic thyroid tumors. Study-level information: Patients with malignant and benign thyroid disease provided blood and tumor or nodule tissue, whose repertoires were compared.

CDR1 and CDR2 from the germline V gene are SNHLY and FYNNEI. This CDR3 has 15 amino acids. Trimming removed 8 bases from V and 2 bases from J, with 17 bases in between. TCRdb re-clonotyped the PCR reads through MiXCR. The repertoire holds approximately 7,800 clones, with approximately 30% as singletons. To note about this clone: Its matching antigen is unknown.

Findings of the study overall: It was reported that TCR beta diversity was significantly higher in malignant thyroid tumors than benign nodules, in blood and tumor.

Ahead of thyroid surgery, no patient had received treatment of any kind. This sequence originates from a female donor with papillary thyroid cancer or a benign thyroid nodule (not recorded which). Some clones in this sample may be carry-over from other donors' samples. The sample was adjacent normal tissue. This chain links TRBV2 with TRBJ2-3, with D possibly called TRBD1 or TRBD2 (5 bases each). CDR3 region: CASGTDGPVTDTQYF. The CDR3, as DNA: TGTGCCAGCGGGACGGACGGCCCGGTCACAGATACGCAGTATTTT.